The source of this TCR beta chain is a study of shared clonotypes between healthy human individuals. Study details: A donor's plate count was three for CD4 naive and three for CD4 memory; CD8 naive had two and CD8 memory one. Overall study results and limits: The rarefaction results pointed to incomplete sorted-subset sequencing despite large depth.

CDR3 length: 16 amino acids. The germline V gene encodes CDR1 MDHEN and CDR2 SYDVKM. Losses at the gene ends were 4 bases for V and 6 bases for J; bases not matched to a gene: 9. An even split of each subset's genomic DNA across several immunoSEQ plates was performed. Original processing notes: With immunoSEQ giving junction-only sequences and no quality scores, filtering differed. Generated by immunoSEQ multiplex PCR, the TCRdb table keeps only in-frame clones and is missing some. Clone size and the V and J calls come from that table; the DNA yielded D and trimming. Of about 2,500,000 clones in the sample, roughly nine tenths were seen once. As for this clone: As yet, its antigen is unknown.

Sequencing input: naive CD4+ T cells sorted from blood. The subset denotes: CD45RA+ positively selected. The TCR originated in a man younger than 35 in good health. The chain couples TRBV28 to TRBJ1-5; 10 bases are shared with TRBD1. Written as DNA, the CDR3 is TGTGCCAGCAGTTGGGGTCAGGACAGGGGGGGTCAGCCCCAGCATTTT. It codes for CASSWGQDRGGQPQHF.